Detailed here is one TCR beta chain. The sample comes from a study of blood T cell repertoires in COVID-19. Turning to the study itself: Acute and convalescent COVID-19 samples came from the United States, Italy and Spain. T cells, B-cell-depleted T cells, or PBMCs provided the cDNA or gDNA that served as material.

In the original analysis: Using reference gene primer amplification, nucleated cell counts were estimated. Assay used: immunoSEQ multiplex PCR; TCRdb lists only in-frame clones, some missing. V, J and clone size were drawn from that table, and D and trimming were deduced from the DNA. This table has approximately 500,000 clones, about 89% appearing once. The Seattle patients joined while their infection was active and were tracked longitudinally afterward. Germline V CDR1 and CDR2: LGHDT, YNNKEL (reference sequence). V lost 0 bases, J lost 8 bases, and 14 bases lay in between. There are 15 residues in the CDR3.

The TCR comes from a woman in her fifties or sixties with COVID-19, enrolled during active disease. The chain joins TRBV3-1 (or the pseudogene TRBV3-2) to TRBJ2-1; no clear D gene. The material sequenced was peripheral blood. Written as DNA, the CDR3 is TGTGCCAGCAGCCAAGAGAGGCTACCCCTGGATGAGCAGTTCTTC. This translates into CASSQERLPLDEQFF.